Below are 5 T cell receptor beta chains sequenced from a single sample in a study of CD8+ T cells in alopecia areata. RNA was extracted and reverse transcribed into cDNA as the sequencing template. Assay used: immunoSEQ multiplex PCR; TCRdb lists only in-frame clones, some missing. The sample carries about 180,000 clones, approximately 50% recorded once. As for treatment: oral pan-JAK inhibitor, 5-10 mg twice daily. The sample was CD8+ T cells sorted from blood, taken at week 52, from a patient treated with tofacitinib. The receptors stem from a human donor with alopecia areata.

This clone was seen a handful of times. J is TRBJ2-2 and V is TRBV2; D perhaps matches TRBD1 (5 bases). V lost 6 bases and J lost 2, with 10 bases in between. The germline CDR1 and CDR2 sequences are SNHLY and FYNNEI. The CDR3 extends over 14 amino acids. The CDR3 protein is CASSLDRNTGELFF. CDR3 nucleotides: TGTGCCAGCAGCCTAGACAGAAACACCGGGGAGCTGTTTTTT.

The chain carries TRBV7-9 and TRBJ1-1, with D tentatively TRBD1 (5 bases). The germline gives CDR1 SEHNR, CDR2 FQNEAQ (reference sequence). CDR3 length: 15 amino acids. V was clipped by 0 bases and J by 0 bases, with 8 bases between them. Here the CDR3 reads CASSLADSLNTEAFF. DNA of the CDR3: TGTGCCAGCAGCTTAGCCGACAGCTTGAACACTGAAGCTTTCTTT.

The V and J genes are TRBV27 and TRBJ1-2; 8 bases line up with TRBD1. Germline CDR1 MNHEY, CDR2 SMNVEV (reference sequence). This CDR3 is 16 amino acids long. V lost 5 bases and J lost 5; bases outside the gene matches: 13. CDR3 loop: CASSTKDRGPFYGYTF. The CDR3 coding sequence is TGTGCCAGCAGTACCAAAGACAGGGGCCCATTTTATGGCTACACCTTC.

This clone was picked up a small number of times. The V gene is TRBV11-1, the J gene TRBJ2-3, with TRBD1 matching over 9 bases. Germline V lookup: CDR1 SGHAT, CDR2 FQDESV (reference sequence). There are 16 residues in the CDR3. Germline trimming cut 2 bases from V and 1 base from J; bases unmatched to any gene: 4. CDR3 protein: CASSLTRTGGTDTQYF. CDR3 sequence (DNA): TGTGCCAGCAGCTTAACGAGGACAGGGGGCACAGATACGCAGTATTTT.

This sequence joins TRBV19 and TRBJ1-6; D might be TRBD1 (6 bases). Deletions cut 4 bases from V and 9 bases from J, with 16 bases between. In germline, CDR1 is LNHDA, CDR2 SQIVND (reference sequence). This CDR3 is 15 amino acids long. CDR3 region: CASSTGTLKGSPLHF. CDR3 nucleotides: TGTGCCAGTAGTACCGGGACATTGAAGGGTTCACCCCTCCACTTT. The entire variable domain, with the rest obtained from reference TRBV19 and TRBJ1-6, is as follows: DGGITQSPKYLFRKEGQNVTLSCEQNLNHDAMYWYRQDPGQGLRLIYYSQIVNDFQKGDIAEGYSVSREKKESFPLTVTSAQKNPTAFYLCASSTGTLKGSPLHFGNGTRLTVT.